These 7 T cell receptor beta chains originate from one sample sequenced in a study of blood T cell repertoires in COVID-19. The data were produced by immunoSEQ multiplex PCR, yet TCRdb's version contains in-frame clones alone and is incomplete. In the table there are roughly 150,000 clones, over 75% of which are singletons. Input material: PBMCs or T cells enriched from blood (not recorded which). The receptors originated from a man aged 35 to 55 who had recovered from COVID-19.

There are many counts of this clone. The chain links TRBV30 to TRBJ1-6; D is undetermined. V lost 5 bases and J 8 bases, leaving 13 bases between the germline ends. The CDR3 length is 13 residues. Germline loops: CDR1 GTSNPN, CDR2 SVGIG (reference sequence). CDR3 DNA sequence: TGTGCCTGGGGCTCAACCTGGTATTCACCCCTCCACTTT. Encoded protein: CAWGSTWYSPLHF.

The chain recombines TRBV18 with TRBJ1-2, with D unclear. Deletions cut 2 bases from V and 6 bases from J, with 16 bases between. CDR3 length: 15 residues. The germline V gene has CDR1 KGHSH and CDR2 LQKENI. In nucleotides, the CDR3 is TGTGCCAGCTCACCAGATATGGAGGCCGCAGATGGCTACACCTTC. Its protein is CASSPDMEAADGYTF.

This chain uses TRBV5-1 with TRBJ1-5, with D tentatively TRBD1 (5 bases). V was cut by 4 bases and J by 2 bases, with 13 bases left in between. CDR1 SGHRS and CDR2 YFSETQ come from the germline V gene. This CDR3 is 15 amino acids long. The CDR3 coding sequence is TGCGCCAGCAGCCCTCAGGGTTCAGGCAATCAGCCCCAGCATTTT. Translated: CASSPQGSGNQPQHF.

CDR3 protein: CASEGVSGTEAFF. The CDR3, as DNA: TGTGCCAGCGAGGGGGTCTCTGGCACTGAAGCTTTCTTT. The chain links TRBV2 to TRBJ1-1, with D possibly matching TRBD1 (6 bases). Germline CDR1 and CDR2: SNHLY and FYNNEI. Trimming took off 8 bases at V and 4 bases at J, with 14 bases between the two ends. The CDR3 is 13 residues long.

The V gene is TRBV2, the J gene TRBJ1-1; no reliable D call. The V end was cut by 5 bases, the J end by 1 base, with 17 bases between. The CDR3 is 16 amino acids. Germline assignment: CDR1 SNHLY and CDR2 FYNNEI. The CDR3 sequence is CASSLRGRESNTEAFF. In DNA form, the CDR3 reads TGTGCCAGCAGTCTCCGCGGGCGCGAGTCGAACACTGAAGCTTTCTTT.

V usage is TRBV2 and J usage is TRBJ1-2; possibly TRBD1 for D (6 bases). The CDR3 covers 14 residues. The germline V and J ends were trimmed by 8 bases and 3 bases, with 16 bases remaining between them. Germline V CDR1 and CDR2: SNHLY, FYNNEI. The DNA of the CDR3 is TGTGCCAGCGGGGGACATTTGGGAGACTATGGCTACACCTTC. Encoded protein: CASGGHLGDYGYTF. The full variable domain, with the rest looked up from reference TRBV2 and TRBJ1-2, is EPEVTQTPSHQVTQMGQEVILRCVPISNHLYFYWYRQILGQKVEFLVSFYNNEISEKSEIFDDQFSVERPDGSNFTLKIRSTKLEDSAMYFCASGGHLGDYGYTFGSGTRLTVV.

This clone was seen more than once but under ten times. The CDR3 bases are TGTGCCAGCAGTCGAGCGAGGGATGACACTGAAGCTTTCTTT. It is translated as CASSRARDDTEAFF. This chain connects TRBV11-2 to TRBJ1-1, with D uncertain. V shed 6 bases and J shed 3 bases, with 14 bases lying between them. Germline V CDR1 and CDR2: SGHAT, FQNNGV. The CDR3 spans 14 residues.